Below are 27 T cell receptor beta chains sequenced from a single sample in a study of CD4+ T cells in melanoma. Sequencing used immunoSEQ multiplex PCR; TCRdb keeps in-frame clones, though not all of them. The data contain fewer than 15,000 clones, about 74% of them singletons. The sample comprised cells from a culture (not recorded whether cultured in vitro). Receptors originate from a human donor with melanoma.

This sequence joins TRBV18 and TRBJ2-7, with D perhaps matching TRBD1 or TRBD2 (5 bases each). CDR3 size: 13 residues. Per the germline V gene, CDR1 is KGHSH and CDR2 is LQKENI. Trimming removed 6 bases at V and 6 bases at J, with 15 bases between. CDR3 nucleotides: TGTGCCAGCTCGCGAGGGGCAGGGACCGAGCAGTACTTC. This sequence encodes CASSRGAGTEQYF.

V gene TRBV7-2 combines with J gene TRBJ1-5; TRBD1 is a possible D gene (5 bases). Trimming stripped 5 bases from V and 0 bases from J, with 11 bases between. Germline V gene sequence: CDR1 SGHTA, CDR2 FQGNSA. The CDR3 has 15 amino acids. CDR3 coding DNA: TGTGCCAGCAGCCCGACAGTATATAGCAATCAGCCCCAGCATTTT. Amino acid sequence: CASSPTVYSNQPQHF.

The rearrangement uses TRBV5-1 and TRBJ2-5; 8 nucleotides agree with TRBD2. There are 17 residues in the CDR3. Germline V gene data show CDR1 as SGHRS and CDR2 as YFSETQ. Trimming took 0 bases from V and 1 from J; bases not matched to a gene: 8. CDR3 amino acids: CASSLGAAGASQETQYF. Here the CDR3 DNA reads TGCGCCAGCAGCTTGGGGGCAGCGGGAGCTTCCCAAGAGACCCAGTACTTC.

The chain employs TRBV9 and TRBJ2-5; 7 nucleotides agree with TRBD1. Germline V gene sequence: CDR1 SGDLS, CDR2 YYNGEE. This CDR3 comprises 15 residues. The ends lost 4 bases at V and 2 bases at J; junction bases unmatched: 8. CDR3 nucleotide sequence: TGTGCCAGCAGCCCCTCGACAGGGACACAAGAGACCCAGTACTTC. Translation gives CASSPSTGTQETQYF.

V and J are TRBV5-4 and TRBJ1-1; tentative D call: TRBD1 (5 bases). The V gene lost 0 bases and the J gene lost 1 base, with 7 bases spanning the gap. The CDR3 is 14 residues long. Germline lookup yields CDR1 SGHNT and CDR2 YYREEE (reference sequence). CDR3 sequence reads: CASSLGQRNTEAFF. The CDR3 DNA follows: TGTGCCAGCAGCTTGGGACAGAGGAACACTGAAGCTTTCTTT.

This chain links TRBV5-6 with TRBJ1-2, with 8 bases fitting TRBD1. The CDR3 contains 15 residues. V lost 4 bases, J lost 4 bases, and 9 bases stayed unmatched. Germline V gene data show CDR1 as SGHDT and CDR2 as YYEEEE. CDR3 loop: CASSDRGKAGYGYTF. DNA of the CDR3: TGTGCCAGCAGCGACAGGGGTAAGGCGGGCTATGGCTACACCTTC.

The J gene is TRBJ2-7, the V gene TRBV7-2; 7 nucleotides align to TRBD1. Losses at the gene ends were 11 bases for V and 3 bases for J; bases not matched to a gene: 10. This CDR3 is built from 13 residues. The V gene's germline CDR1 is SGHTA and CDR2 FQGNSA. This CDR3 is CACNRGLNYEQYF. The CDR3 nucleotides read TGTGCCTGCAACAGGGGCCTAAACTACGAGCAGTACTTC.

The chain carries TRBV5-6 and TRBJ2-7; tentative D call: TRBD2 (6 bases). Germline V gene data show CDR1 as SGHDT and CDR2 as YYEEEE. The V gene lost 4 bases and the J gene lost 3 bases, with 14 bases spanning the gap. The CDR3 loop spans 14 amino acids. This CDR3 is CASSAGPGYYEQYF. The CDR3 nucleotides are TGTGCCAGCAGCGCGGGACCAGGGTACTACGAGCAGTACTTC.

This clone was counted a few times. J is TRBJ1-1 and V is TRBV29-1; 9 bases line up with TRBD1. CDR1 SQVTM and CDR2 ANQGSEA come from the germline V gene. This CDR3 has 14 amino acids. Trimming removed 2 bases from V and 5 bases from J; junction bases left unmatched: 6. Written as DNA, the CDR3 is TGCAGCGTTGAAACGGGACAGGGTTGGACTGAAGCTTTCTTT. Amino acids: CSVETGQGWTEAFF.

The chain couples TRBV5-1 to TRBJ2-3; D gene uncertain. The germline gives CDR1 SGHRS, CDR2 YFSETQ. The CDR3 covers 13 residues. The V gene lost 6 bases and the J gene lost 2 bases, with 10 bases spanning the gap. Here the CDR3 DNA reads TGCGCCAGCACCTCGACCCTCACAGATACGCAGTATTTT. It codes for CASTSTLTDTQYF.

CDR3 nucleotide sequence: TGTGCCAGCAGTTTAAGGGGCCGGGGTGTATCCTACAATGAGCAGTTCTTC. It yields the protein CASSLRGRGVSYNEQFF. The chain has TRBV27 and TRBJ2-1, with D perhaps being TRBD1 or TRBD2 (5 bases each). The CDR3 length is 17 residues. Germline CDR1 and CDR2: MNHEY and SMNVEV (reference sequence). With 2 bases removed from V and 1 base from J, the gap between germline ends came to 15 bases.

The CDR3 nucleotides read TGTGCCAGCAGCTTCCGGGACAGGATTTACGGGGAGCTGTTTTTT. Translation gives CASSFRDRIYGELFF. The gene calls are TRBV7-8 and TRBJ2-2; 8 bases agree with TRBD1. The germline V gene has CDR1 SGHVS and CDR2 FQNEAQ. There are 15 residues in the CDR3. V lost 3 bases to trimming and J lost 7 bases; unmatched junction nucleotides: 7.

This clone has only one observation. The chain combines TRBV9 with TRBJ2-1; 7 bases map to TRBD1. CDR1 and CDR2 (germline): SGDLS, YYNGEE. There are 15 residues in the CDR3. J gave up 5 bases and V 4 bases, and 9 bases lay outside the gene matches. CDR3 sequence reads: CASSFRDRENNEQFF. The CDR3 DNA follows: TGTGCCAGCAGCTTTCGGGACAGAGAGAACAATGAGCAGTTCTTC.

J is TRBJ2-2 and V is TRBV11-2; 7 nucleotides align to TRBD2. Germline-derived CDR1 and CDR2 are SGHAT and FQNNGV. The CDR3 runs to 17 residues. Unmatched junction bases numbered 12, after V lost 2 bases and J lost 6 bases. This chain's CDR3 is CASSLRPATSWSGELFF. DNA of the CDR3: TGTGCCAGCAGCTTAAGGCCGGCGACTAGCTGGTCCGGGGAGCTGTTTTTT. Full variable domain (rest looked up from reference TRBV11-2 and TRBJ2-2): EAGVAQSPRYKIIEKRQSVAFWCNPISGHATLYWYQQILGQGPKLLIQFQNNGVVDDSQLPKDRFSAERLKGVDSTLKIQPAKLEDSAVYLCASSLRPATSWSGELFFGEGSRLTVL.

The CDR3 bases are TGTGCCAGCAGTCCCCGACGCTCCGAGCAGTACTTC. Translation: CASSPRRSEQYF. The rearrangement links TRBV6-1 to TRBJ2-7; D gene unclear. Germline assignment: CDR1 MNHNS and CDR2 SASEGT. V dropped 5 bases and J dropped 6 bases, with 11 bases sitting between them. The CDR3 has 12 residues.

The chain couples TRBV6-1 to TRBJ1-6; D remains unclear. Trimming stripped 5 bases from V and 6 bases from J, with 8 bases between. Germline values: CDR1 MNHNS, CDR2 SASEGT. The CDR3 consists of 13 residues. Written as DNA, the CDR3 is TGTGCCAGCAGTCGACCGATTAATTCACCCCTCCACTTT. It codes for CASSRPINSPLHF.

This clone was seen only a few times. J is TRBJ2-7 and V is TRBV4-1; 9 bases match TRBD1. The CDR3 sequence is 16 residues long. The junction had 8 bases not matched to a gene; V was cut back by 4 bases and J by 1 base. Germline V lookup: CDR1 MGHRA, CDR2 YSYEKL. The CDR3 region has the DNA TGCGCCAGCAGCCTCCCTCGGACAGGGGAGTCCTACGAGCAGTACTTC. This sequence encodes CASSLPRTGESYEQYF.

The CDR3 nucleotides are TGCGCCAGCAGTTTACAGGGGAGTAAGGAAAAACTGTTTTTT. The encoded protein is CASSLQGSKEKLFF. The chain joins TRBV5-1 to TRBJ1-4; 7 bases align to TRBD1. V dropped 5 bases and J dropped 8; count of bases not matched to a gene: 9. This CDR3 has 14 residues. Germline CDR1 is SGHRS and CDR2 is YFSETQ.

The chain is built from TRBV18 and TRBJ2-7; weak D call: TRBD2 (6 bases). The CDR3 extends over 13 amino acids. CDR1 is KGHSH and CDR2 is LQKENI in the germline V gene. V was cut by 4 bases and J by 6 bases, with 13 bases left in between. The CDR3: CASSRGLEGEQYF. CDR3 bases: TGTGCCAGCTCACGGGGGTTGGAGGGCGAGCAGTACTTC.

By share, this clone counts as medium-sized. The chain employs TRBV13 and TRBJ2-6; 9 bases fit TRBD2. The V segment lost 4 bases and the J segment 2 bases; nucleotides outside the gene matches: 3. Germline V gene lookup returns CDR1 PRHDT and CDR2 FYEKMQ (reference sequence). CDR3 length: 16 amino acids. The CDR3, as DNA: TGTGCCAGCAGCTACGGGACTAGCCCTGGGGCCAACGTCCTGACTTTC. Amino acids: CASSYGTSPGANVLTF.

The rearrangement joins TRBV27 to TRBJ1-3; weak D call: TRBD1 (5 bases). The germline V and J ends were trimmed by 6 bases and 2 bases, with 23 bases remaining between them. There are 18 residues in the CDR3. Germline CDR1 MNHEY, CDR2 SMNVEV (reference sequence). CDR3 nucleotides: TGTGCCAGCAGCCCCAAGGGGCATTATAGGGCCCCTGGAAACACCATATATTTT. Protein: CASSPKGHYRAPGNTIYF.

The chain recombines TRBV5-1 with TRBJ1-1; maybe TRBD1 (5 bases). Trimming stripped 0 bases from V and 4 bases from J, with 13 bases between. The CDR3 runs to 15 residues. CDR1 and CDR2 from the germline V gene are SGHRS and YFSETQ. CDR3: CASSLAGSFGTEAFF. The DNA of the CDR3 is TGCGCCAGCAGCTTGGCAGGGTCGTTTGGCACTGAAGCTTTCTTT.

This clone has a handful of counts. The chain couples TRBV5-6 to TRBJ2-5, with TRBD1 identical over 8 bases. This CDR3 spans 14 amino acids. Looked up from germline, CDR1 is SGHDT and CDR2 is YYEEEE. Trimming took 3 bases from V and 4 from J; bases not matched to a gene: 5. CDR3 protein: CASSSQGARETQYF. The CDR3 region has the DNA TGTGCCAGCAGCTCCCAGGGGGCTAGAGAGACCCAGTACTTC. Looking up the rest from reference TRBV5-6 and TRBJ2-5 gives the full variable domain: DAGVTQSPTHLIKTRGQQVTLRCSPKSGHDTVSWYQQALGQGPQFIFQYYEEEERQRGNFPDRFSGHQFPNYSSELNVNALLLGDSALYLCASSSQGARETQYFGPGTRLLVL.

The rearrangement uses TRBV14 and TRBJ2-7, with D maybe TRBD1 (5 bases). The CDR3 loop spans 13 amino acids. Per germline, CDR1 SGHDN and CDR2 FVKESK. Between the trimmed V and J ends, which lost 6 bases and 4 bases, there was a span of 13 bases. As DNA, the CDR3 is TGTGCCAGCAGTTCAGGGCGTCAGTACGAGCAGTACTTC. This sequence encodes CASSSGRQYEQYF.

The J gene is TRBJ1-2, the V gene TRBV9; the match to TRBD1 covers 8 bases. Losses at the gene ends were 3 bases for V and 2 bases for J; bases not matched to a gene: 3. The CDR3 has 14 residues. Germline V gives CDR1 SGDLS, CDR2 YYNGEE. DNA for the CDR3: TGTGCCAGCAGCGAAAGGACAGGGAACTATGGCTACACCTTC. As protein: CASSERTGNYGYTF. The full variable domain, in which reference TRBV9 and TRBJ1-2 provide the parts outside the CDR3, is DSGVTQTPKHLITATGQRVTLRCSPRSGDLSVYWYQQSLDQGLQFLIQYYNGEERAKGNILERFSAQQFPDLHSELNLSSLELGDSALYFCASSERTGNYGYTFGSGTRLTVV.

J is TRBJ2-6 and V is TRBV4-2; TRBD1 aligns across 8 bases. Germline assignment: CDR1 LGHNA and CDR2 YNFKEQ. This CDR3 is 19 amino acids long. V was clipped by 2 bases and J by 0 bases; unmatched bases: 9. CDR3 residues: CASSQSRPGGSSGANVLTF. CDR3 nucleotides: TGTGCCAGCAGCCAATCACGACCAGGGGGCTCCTCTGGGGCCAACGTCCTGACTTTC.

This chain connects TRBV4-2 to TRBJ1-4; D is ambiguous. Germline V gene lookup returns CDR1 LGHNA and CDR2 YNFKEQ. V shed 0 bases and J shed 0 bases, with 17 bases lying between them. This CDR3 is built from 19 residues. CDR3 nucleotide sequence: TGTGCCAGCAGCCAAGATATCTCGTCAGGTTCTGCAACTAATGAAAAACTGTTTTTT. Translating gives CASSQDISSGSATNEKLFF.